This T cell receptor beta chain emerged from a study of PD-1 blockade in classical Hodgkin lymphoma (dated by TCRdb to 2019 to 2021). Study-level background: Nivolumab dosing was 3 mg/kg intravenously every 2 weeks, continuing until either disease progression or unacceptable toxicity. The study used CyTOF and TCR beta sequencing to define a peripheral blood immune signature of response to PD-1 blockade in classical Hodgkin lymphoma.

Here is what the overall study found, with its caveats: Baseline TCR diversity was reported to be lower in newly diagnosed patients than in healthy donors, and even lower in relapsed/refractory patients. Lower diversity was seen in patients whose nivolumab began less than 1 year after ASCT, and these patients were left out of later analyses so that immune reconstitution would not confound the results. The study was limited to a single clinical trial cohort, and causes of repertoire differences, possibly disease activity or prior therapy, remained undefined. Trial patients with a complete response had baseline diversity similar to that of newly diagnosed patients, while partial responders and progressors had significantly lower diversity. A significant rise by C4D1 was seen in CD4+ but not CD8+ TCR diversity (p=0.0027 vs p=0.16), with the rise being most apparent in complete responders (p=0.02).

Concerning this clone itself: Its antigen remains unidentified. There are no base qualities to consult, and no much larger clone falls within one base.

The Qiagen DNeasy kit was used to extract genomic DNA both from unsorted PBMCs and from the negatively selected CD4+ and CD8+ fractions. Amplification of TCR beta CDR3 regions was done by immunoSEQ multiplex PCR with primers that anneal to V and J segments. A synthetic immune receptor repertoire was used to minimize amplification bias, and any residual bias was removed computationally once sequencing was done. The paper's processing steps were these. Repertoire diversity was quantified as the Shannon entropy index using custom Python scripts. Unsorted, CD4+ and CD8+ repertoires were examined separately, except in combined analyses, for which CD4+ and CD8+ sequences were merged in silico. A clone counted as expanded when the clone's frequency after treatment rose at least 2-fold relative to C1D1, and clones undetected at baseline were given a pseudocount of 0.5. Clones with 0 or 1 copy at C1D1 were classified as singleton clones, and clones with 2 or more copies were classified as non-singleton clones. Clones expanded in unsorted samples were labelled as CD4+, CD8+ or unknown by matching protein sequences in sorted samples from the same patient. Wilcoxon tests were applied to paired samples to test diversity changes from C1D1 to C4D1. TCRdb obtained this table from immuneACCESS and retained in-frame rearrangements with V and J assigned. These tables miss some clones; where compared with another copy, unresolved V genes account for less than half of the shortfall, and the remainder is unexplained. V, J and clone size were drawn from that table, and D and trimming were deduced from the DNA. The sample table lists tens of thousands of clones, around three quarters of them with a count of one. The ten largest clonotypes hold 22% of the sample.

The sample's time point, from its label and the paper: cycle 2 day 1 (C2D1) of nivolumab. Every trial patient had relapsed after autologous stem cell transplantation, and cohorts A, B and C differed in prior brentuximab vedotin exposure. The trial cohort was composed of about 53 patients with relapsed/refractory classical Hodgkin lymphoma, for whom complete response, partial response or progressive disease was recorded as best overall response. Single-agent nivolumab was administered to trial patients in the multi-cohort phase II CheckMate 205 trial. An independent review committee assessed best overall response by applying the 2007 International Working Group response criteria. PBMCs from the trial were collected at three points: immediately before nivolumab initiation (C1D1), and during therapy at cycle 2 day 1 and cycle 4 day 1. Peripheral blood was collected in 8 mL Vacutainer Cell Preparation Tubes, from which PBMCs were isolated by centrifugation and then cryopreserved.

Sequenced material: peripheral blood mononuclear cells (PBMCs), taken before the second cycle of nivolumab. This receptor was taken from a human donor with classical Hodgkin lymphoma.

The CDR3 is CASSLSGVRGEAFF. The DNA sequence is given as TGTGCCAGCAGCTTATCCGGGGTGAGGGGGGAAGCTTTCTTT. The receptor chain draws on TRBV7-9 and TRBJ1-1; the D region possibly corresponds to TRBD1 (6 bases align). V is clipped by 2 bases and J by 8 bases, and the sequence between their germline boundaries is 15 bases long. The CDR3 sequence holds 14 residues, the cysteine and phenylalanine included. The read is trimmed to its CDR3 DNA, 42 bases read in frame from base 1. CDR1 is given as SEHNR and CDR2 as FQNEAQ, both from the germline V gene (reference sequence). With all but the CDR3 taken from the reference TRBV7-9 and TRBJ1-1 genes, the full variable domain is: DTGVSQNPRHKITKRGQNVTFRCDPISEHNRLYWYRQTLGQGPEFLTYFQNEAQLEKSRLLSDRFSAERPKGSFSTLEIQRTEQGDSAMYLCASSLSGVRGEAFFGQGTRLTVV.